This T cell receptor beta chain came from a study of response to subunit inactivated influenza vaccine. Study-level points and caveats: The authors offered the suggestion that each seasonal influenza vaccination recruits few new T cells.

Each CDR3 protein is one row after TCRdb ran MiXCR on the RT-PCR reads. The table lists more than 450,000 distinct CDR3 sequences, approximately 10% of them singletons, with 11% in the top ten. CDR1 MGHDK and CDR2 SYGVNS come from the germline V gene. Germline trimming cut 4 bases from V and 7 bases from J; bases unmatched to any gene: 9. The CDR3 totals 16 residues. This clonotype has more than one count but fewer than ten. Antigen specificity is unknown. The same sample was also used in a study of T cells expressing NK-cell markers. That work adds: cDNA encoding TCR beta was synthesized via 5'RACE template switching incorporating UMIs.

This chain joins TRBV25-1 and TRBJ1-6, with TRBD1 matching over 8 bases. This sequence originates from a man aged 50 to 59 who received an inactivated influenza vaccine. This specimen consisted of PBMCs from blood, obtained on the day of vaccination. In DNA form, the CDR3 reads TGTGCCAGCAGTGGCCCGACAGGGGTTCGGAATTCACCCCTCCACTTT. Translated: CASSGPTGVRNSPLHF.